This T cell receptor (beta chain) was profiled in a study of blood T cell repertoires in COVID-19. Germline CDR1 reads SNHLY; CDR2 reads FYNNEI. The trim removed 6 bases at V and 1 base at J, leaving 12 bases unmatched. This CDR3 is built from 17 residues. Only in-frame clones appear in the TCRdb table, and some are missing; sequencing was by immunoSEQ multiplex PCR. This sample has over 120,000 clones, with roughly 79% found just once. The source material was peripheral blood. The rearrangement joins TRBV2 to TRBJ1-1; 9 bases line up with TRBD1. This sequence originates from a woman aged 55-70 years with acute or convalescent COVID-19. Here the CDR3 DNA reads TGTGCCAGCAGATCGCGGACAGGGGACCCCTCGAACACTGAAGCTTTCTTT. Protein: CASRSRTGDPSNTEAFF.